This TCR beta chain was captured by sequencing in a study of vaccination effects on CD4 cells after COVID-19. Study-wide results and caveats: Clones that were induced by infection or by vaccine showed marked contraction late after vaccination.

On this clone itself: Its target is not known.

The CDR3 loop spans 13 amino acids. Looked up from germline, CDR1 is MNHEY and CDR2 is SVGAGI. J gave up 8 bases and V 6 bases, and 5 bases lay outside the gene matches. Measured with immunoSEQ multiplex PCR; TCRdb has only the in-frame clones, and not every one. Of fewer than 55,000 clones in the sample, approximately 75% were seen once. Within the ViraFEST assay, antigen-specific CD4+ T cells underwent expansion with viral peptide pools prior to sequencing. Subsequent to a culture period of more than 8 days, CD4+ T cells were isolated. None of the vaccinated had previously contracted SARS-CoV-2, and their nucleocapsid antibodies tested negative. Cultures used under 2.5 million PBMC per well, 9.5 to 10 IU/ml IL-2 and about 10 ug/ml peptides. Researchers swapped half the medium for IL-2 medium on both days 3 and 7.

This TCR derives from a human donor who received a COVID-19 vaccine. The sample was CD4+ T cells from PBMCs cultured with HCoV-OC43 spike peptides, taken before COVID-19 vaccination. As for subset: HCoV-OC43 spike overlapping peptide pool stimulation. This chain uses TRBV6-5 with TRBJ1-2; TRBD1 aligns across 11 bases. The CDR3 region has the DNA TGTGCCAGCAGAGAGGACAGGGGGCGAGGCTACACCTTC. Translation: CASREDRGRGYTF.